This T cell receptor (beta chain) was sequenced in a study of CD8 T cells in ankylosing spondylitis. Study findings and constraints: The authors reported significant enrichment of disease-linked clones in matched ankylosing spondylitis synovial fluid. Those disease-linked clones were CD8+; they were also relatively rare in peripheral blood. Apparently characteristic of ankylosing spondylitis blood was a TCR beta motif (roughly eight highly homologous variants).

With regard to this clonotype: Its antigen is unidentified. A read error is possible here, since a much larger clone lies one base away.

The germline CDR1 and CDR2 sequences are SGDLS and YYNGEE. The CDR3 is 14 residues long. A single record per CDR3 protein comes from TCRdb applying MiXCR to the 5' RACE reads. Found here are about 100,000 distinct CDR3 sequences, about 9.1% of them singletons; the top ten hold 5.1%. This sequence was found in a male donor with ankylosing spondylitis or in good health (not recorded which). Sequences were obtained from blood, either unsorted or a sorted T cell fraction (not recorded which). The rearrangement joins TRBV9 to TRBJ2-2; D unresolved. The CDR3 loop reads CVSSVELMAGELFF. As DNA, the CDR3 is TGTGTCAGCAGCGTCGAATTGATGGCCGGGGAGCTGTTTTTT.